Listed below are T cell receptor beta chains from one sample, sequenced in a study of lymphopenia after photon versus proton radiotherapy. Repertoires were generated with immunoSEQ multiplex PCR, while TCRdb's copy carries only in-frame clones and drops some. The top ten clones hold roughly 3.3% of a sample with 9,500 to 15,000 clones, roughly 90% of them seen once. The sequencing here drew on peripheral blood, taken from a patient treated with proton-based radiotherapy. These receptors all stem from a man in his 60s with pancreatic cancer. CDR3s leave out the opening cysteine and the closing phenylalanine or tryptophan. Each record gives: V gene, J gene, CDR3 length, CDR3 protein.

V gene: TRBV7-2
J gene: TRBJ2-1
CDR3 length: 13
CDR3 protein: ASTLDYNPYNEQF

V gene: TRBV28
J gene: TRBJ2-2
CDR3 length: 12
CDR3 protein: ASSPGTNTGELF

V gene: TRBV28
J gene: TRBJ2-4
CDR3 length: 12
CDR3 protein: ASTHPRAKNIQY

V gene: TRBV18
J gene: TRBJ2-3
CDR3 length: 12
CDR3 protein: ASSPAGDLDTQY

V gene: TRBV6-1
J gene: TRBJ2-1
CDR3 length: 11
CDR3 protein: ASSVAGWDEQF

V gene: TRBV2
J gene: TRBJ2-7
CDR3 length: 12
CDR3 protein: ASSGRGLSYEQY

V gene: TRBV5-4
J gene: TRBJ2-3
CDR3 length: 15
CDR3 protein: ASSYPGARGRTDTQY

V gene: TRBV30
J gene: TRBJ1-5
CDR3 length: 10
CDR3 protein: AWSREGQPQH

V gene: TRBV6-5
J gene: TRBJ2-7
CDR3 length: 13
CDR3 protein: ASSPAVGTSYEQY

V gene: TRBV7-2
J gene: TRBJ2-1
CDR3 length: 11
CDR3 protein: ASSLGQGNEQF

V gene: TRBV25-1
J gene: TRBJ2-2
CDR3 length: 11
CDR3 protein: ASSGLASGELF

V gene: TRBV5-4
J gene: TRBJ2-3
CDR3 length: 11
CDR3 protein: ASHRRNTDTQY

V gene: TRBV4-3
J gene: TRBJ2-7
CDR3 length: 16
CDR3 protein: ASSQDLGGGRAGNEQY

V gene: TRBV19
J gene: TRBJ2-7
CDR3 length: 12
CDR3 protein: ASSIQGVSYEQY